This entry describes one TCR beta chain. The sample comes from a study of immune characterization of retroperitoneal liposarcoma. CDR3 length: 16 amino acids. From germline, CDR1 is SGHVS and CDR2 FNYEAQ. One entry per CDR3 protein, called by TCRdb with MiXCR from the PCR reads. The top ten hold almost 8.5% of the sample, which has approximately 9,600 distinct CDR3 sequences, 25% to 30% seen once. The chain recombines TRBV7-6 with TRBJ2-3, with 7 positions matching TRBD2. The end of the DNA aligns better with TRBJ2-7, so the J call may be wrong. Sequenced sample: tumor tissue. The receptor's source is a male donor with retroperitoneal liposarcoma. The CDR3 region has the DNA TGTGCCAGCAGCATGGTGTCCGCCGGGGGGTACAATGAGCAGTACTTC. It encodes CASSMVSAGGYNEQYF.